These T cell receptor beta chains were read from a single sample in a study of TIL therapy for anti-PD-1-resistant metastatic lung cancer. Produced via immunoSEQ multiplex PCR; TCRdb's table is partial and in-frame only. This sample has 21,000 or so clones, with about 79% found just once. The starting material was blood, obtained at baseline. All receptors come from a person between 25 and 80 years old with non-small cell lung cancer. Each CDR3 is given with its conserved first and last residue. The D gene is left open where the match is weak. For some rows the clone size is stated as once, few or many, or as a class when expanded; others skip it.

NA,TRBJ2-5,TRBD2,TRBV19,TGTGCCAGTAGTGGAGCGGGGTTAGAGACCCAGTACTTC,CASSGAGLETQYF
NA,TRBJ1-2,NA,TRBV5-1,TGCGCCAGCAGCTTGGACAGGGTTCGGTCTGGCTACACCTTC,CASSLDRVRSGYTF
NA,TRBJ1-6,NA,TRBV5-1,TGCGCCAGCAGCTGGCAGGGCCTACCTAGCTCACCCCTCCACTTT,CASSWQGLPSSPLHF
NA,TRBJ1-5,TRBD1,TRBV27,TGTGCCAGCAGTTTAGTTCGGACAGGGGATCAGCCCCAGCATTTT,CASSLVRTGDQPQHF
NA,TRBJ1-1,TRBD1,TRBV15,TGTGCCACCAGCAGAGAAGGGACAGGGGCCACTGAAGCTTTCTTT,CATSREGTGATEAFF
NA,TRBJ1-2,TRBD1,TRBV7-2,TGTGCCAGCAGCACCCGGGACAGGGTGAGGGAGGACTATGGCTACACCTTC,CASSTRDRVREDYGYTF
NA,TRBJ2-4,TRBD1,TRBV28,TGTGCCAGCAGGCAGACAGGGGGGCGCATTCAGTACTTC,CASRQTGGRIQYF
NA,TRBJ1-3,TRBD1,TRBV19,TGTGCCAGTAGACCCGTGACAGGGAGTGGAAACACCATATATTTT,CASRPVTGSGNTIYF
NA,TRBJ2-6,TRBD2,TRBV2,TGTGCCAGCAGTGGGCTAGCGGGGGGGCCCGCTGGGGCCAACGTCCTGACTTTC,CASSGLAGGPAGANVLTF
NA,TRBJ1-2,NA,TRBV5-1,TGCGCCAGCAGCTACGAAACCACGGGCTATGGCTACACCTTC,CASSYETTGYGYTF
NA,TRBJ2-2,NA,TRBV19,TGTGCCAGTAGTCGCAAGGGGGGGACGGCAAACACCGGGGAGCTGTTTTTT,CASSRKGGTANTGELFF
NA,TRBJ1-6,NA,TRBV5-8,TGTGCCAGCAGAGGGGATGCCCACTTT,CASRGDAHF
NA,TRBJ1-1,NA,TRBV19,TGTGCCAGTAGTGCCCCCCGGGGCACTGAAGCTTTCTTT,CASSAPRGTEAFF
NA,TRBJ1-4,NA,TRBV15,TGTGCCACCAGCCCTCAGGGATGGCCTAATGAAAAACTGTTTTTT,CATSPQGWPNEKLFF
NA,TRBJ1-5,NA,TRBV2,TGTGCCAGCTACAGGGAGGGCCAGCCCCAGCATTTT,CASYREGQPQHF
NA,TRBJ1-2,TRBD1,TRBV19,TGTGCCAGTAGTATAGCCCTCATCGGTAGGGACAGCTCGAGGTATGGCTACACCTTC,CASSIALIGRDSSRYGYTF
once,TRBJ2-6,NA,TRBV2,TGTGCCAGCAGTGAAGAGGACTCTGGGGCCAACGTCCTGACTTTC,CASSEEDSGANVLTF
once,TRBJ1-2,NA,TRBV29-1,TGCAGCGAACGATCCGGGGGGAGGAATGGCTACACCTTC,CSERSGGRNGYTF